This T cell receptor beta chain appears in the sequencing data of a study of blood T cells in healthy people across ages. In germline, CDR1 is MNHEY, CDR2 SMNVEV (reference sequence). The V and J ends lost 1 base and 7 bases respectively, with 2 bases between them. This CDR3 is built from 12 residues. This clonotype was detected ten times or more. Its antigen is as yet unknown. Combining a sample-barcoded 5' primer with a J-beta primer mix, a second PCR ran for about 7 to 11 cycles. Each cDNA molecule was tagged by a template-switch adaptor with 12 random nucleotides. In TCRdb, the 5' RACE reads were re-called with MiXCR into one record per CDR3 protein. The table lists 850,000 to 1,100,000 distinct CDR3 sequences, more than 30% of them singletons, with about 12% in the top ten. The study's findings and limits: Observed TCR beta diversity per million T cells went down as age went up. This fall followed a roughly linear course with age.

Sequenced input: blood. The gene calls are TRBV27 and TRBJ1-6, with no clear D. The source is a man younger than 30 in good health. CDR3 bases: TGTGCCAGCAGTTTATACAATTCACCCCTCCACTTT. It codes for CASSLYNSPLHF.